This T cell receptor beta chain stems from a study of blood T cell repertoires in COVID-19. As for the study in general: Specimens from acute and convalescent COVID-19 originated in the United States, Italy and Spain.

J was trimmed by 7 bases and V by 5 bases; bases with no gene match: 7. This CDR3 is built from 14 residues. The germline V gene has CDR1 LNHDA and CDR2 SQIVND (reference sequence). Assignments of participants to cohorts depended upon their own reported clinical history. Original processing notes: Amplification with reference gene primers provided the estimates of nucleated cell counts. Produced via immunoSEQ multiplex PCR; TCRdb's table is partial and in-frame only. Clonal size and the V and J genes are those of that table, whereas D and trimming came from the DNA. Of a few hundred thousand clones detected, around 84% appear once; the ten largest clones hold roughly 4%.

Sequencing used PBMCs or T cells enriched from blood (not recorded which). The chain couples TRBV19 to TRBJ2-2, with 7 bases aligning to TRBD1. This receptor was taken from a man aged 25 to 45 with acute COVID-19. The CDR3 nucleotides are TGTGCCAGTAGTCGAACAGGGGATAGCGGGGAGCTGTTTTTT. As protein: CASSRTGDSGELFF.